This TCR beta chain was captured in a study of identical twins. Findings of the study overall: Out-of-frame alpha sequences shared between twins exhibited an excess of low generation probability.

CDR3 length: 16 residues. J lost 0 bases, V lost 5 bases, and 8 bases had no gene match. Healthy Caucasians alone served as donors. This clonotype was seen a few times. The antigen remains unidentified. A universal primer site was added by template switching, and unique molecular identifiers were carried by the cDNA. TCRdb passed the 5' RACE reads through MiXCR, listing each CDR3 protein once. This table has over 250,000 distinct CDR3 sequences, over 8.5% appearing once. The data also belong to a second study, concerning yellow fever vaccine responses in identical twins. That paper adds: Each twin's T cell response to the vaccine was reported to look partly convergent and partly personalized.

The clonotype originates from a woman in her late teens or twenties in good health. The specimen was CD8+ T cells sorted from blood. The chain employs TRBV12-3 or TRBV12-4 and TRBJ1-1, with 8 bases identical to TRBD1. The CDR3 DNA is TGTGCCAGCAGTCGTAGACAGGGGATTATGAACACTGAAGCTTTCTTT. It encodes CASSRRQGIMNTEAFF.